This T cell receptor beta chain was recorded in a study of blood T cell repertoires in COVID-19. Looking at the study overall: Researchers got acute and convalescent COVID-19 samples from the United States, Italy and Spain. T cells, B-cell-depleted T cells, or PBMCs provided the cDNA or gDNA that served as material.

This clone was seen only once. Germline CDR1 LGHDT, CDR2 YNNKEL (reference sequence). After removal of 2 bases from V and 5 bases from J, the junction contained 10 bases not matched to a gene. This CDR3 spans 18 amino acids. How the authors handled the data: Reference gene primer amplification yielded estimated nucleated cell counts. Here immunoSEQ multiplex PCR was the method, and the copy in TCRdb shows in-frame clones only, minus some. That table furnishes V, J and clone size, whereas the DNA furnished D and trimming. This table has around 190,000 clones, 70% to 90% appearing once. The sequence derives from a human donor in a cohort sampled during active COVID-19. Sequences were obtained from peripheral blood. This rearrangement joins TRBV3-1 (or the pseudogene TRBV3-2) to TRBJ2-7, with 15 bases aligning to TRBD2. CDR3 protein: CASSQIARGLAGGHEQYF. For the CDR3, the DNA is TGTGCCAGCAGCCAAATAGCAAGGGGACTAGCGGGAGGCCACGAGCAGTACTTC.